This TCR beta chain stems from a study of blood T cell repertoires in COVID-19. About the study: Sites across the United States, Italy and Spain contributed samples from acute and convalescent COVID-19. T cells, B-cell-depleted T cells, or PBMCs supplied cDNA or gDNA.

CDR3 length: 16 residues. Trimming cost V 2 bases and J 7 bases; bases outside gene matches: 11. Germline CDR1 and CDR2: SGDLS and YYNGEE. Per the authors' pipeline: Amplification of reference gene primers was used by the study to estimate nucleated cell counts. Some clones are missing from TCRdb's copy, which holds only in-frame ones; the method was immunoSEQ multiplex PCR. The DNA was the basis for D and trimming; V, J and clone size are from that table. This sample yields about 140,000 clones, of which about 70% are seen a single time; about an eighth belongs to the top ten. Sequencing used peripheral blood. This clonotype was sampled from a man at least 80 years old with acute or convalescent COVID-19. This rearrangement joins TRBV9 to TRBJ2-2; 7 bases agree with TRBD2. CDR3 DNA sequence: TGTGCCAGCAGCGTTTCCACTAGCGCGAGAAACGGGGAGCTGTTTTTT. It encodes CASSVSTSARNGELFF.